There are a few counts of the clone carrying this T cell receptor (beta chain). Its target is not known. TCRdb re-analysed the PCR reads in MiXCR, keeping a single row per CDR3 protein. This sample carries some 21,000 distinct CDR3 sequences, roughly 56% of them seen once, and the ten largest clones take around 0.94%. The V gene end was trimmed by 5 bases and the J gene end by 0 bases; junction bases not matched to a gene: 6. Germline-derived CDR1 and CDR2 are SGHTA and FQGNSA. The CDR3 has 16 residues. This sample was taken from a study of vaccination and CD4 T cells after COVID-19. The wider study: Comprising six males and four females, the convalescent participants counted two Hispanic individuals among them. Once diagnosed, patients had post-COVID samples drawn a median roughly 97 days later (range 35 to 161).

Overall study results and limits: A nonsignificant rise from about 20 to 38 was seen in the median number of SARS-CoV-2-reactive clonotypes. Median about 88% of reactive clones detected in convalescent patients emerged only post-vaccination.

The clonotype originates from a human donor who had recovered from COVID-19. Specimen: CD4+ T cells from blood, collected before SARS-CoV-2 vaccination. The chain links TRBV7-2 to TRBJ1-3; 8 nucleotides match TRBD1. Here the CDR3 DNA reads TGTGCCAGCAGCCACAGGACAGGGAACTCTGGAAACACCATATATTTT. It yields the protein CASSHRTGNSGNTIYF.